The 27 T cell receptor beta chains presented below share a single source sample, sequenced in a study of CD8 T cells in ankylosing spondylitis. From the 5' RACE reads, TCRdb called clonotypes with MiXCR, one entry per CDR3 protein. The repertoire has 45,000 or so distinct CDR3 sequences, approximately 11% of them found once; the top ten carry approximately 1.4%. Specimen: blood, either unsorted or a sorted T cell fraction (not recorded which). The receptor set was obtained from a male donor with ankylosing spondylitis or in good health (not recorded which).

This clonotype was observed at least ten times. The rearrangement uses TRBV12-3 or TRBV12-4 and TRBJ2-7, with D perhaps being TRBD1 or TRBD2 (5 bases each). The CDR3 runs to 15 residues. V lost 6 bases and J 0 bases, leaving 15 bases between the germline ends. CDR3 region: CASSGDGESSYEQYF. CDR3 coding DNA: TGTGCCAGCAGCGGGGACGGAGAGAGCTCCTACGAGCAGTACTTC.

The V call is TRBV11-2, the J call TRBJ2-5; maybe TRBD2 (5 bases). Trimming took 2 bases from V and 4 from J, leaving 14 bases between them. The CDR3 runs 15 residues. CDR1 is SGHAT, CDR2 FQNNGV, per germline. The CDR3 here is CASSLSPAGIETQYF. In nucleotides, the CDR3 is TGTGCCAGCAGCTTATCGCCGGCGGGTATAGAGACCCAGTACTTC.

This clonotype was observed a handful of times. This sequence joins TRBV5-4 and TRBJ1-2, with a weak D call TRBD1 (6 bases). The CDR3 contains 15 residues. Germline V gene lookup returns CDR1 SGHNT and CDR2 YYREEE (reference sequence). V shed 4 bases and J shed 3 bases, with 16 bases lying between them. The CDR3 sequence: CASSRNDRWDYGYTF. The CDR3 DNA is TGTGCCAGCAGCAGAAATGACAGGTGGGACTATGGCTACACCTTC.

This rearrangement joins TRBV9 to TRBJ2-5, with TRBD2 as a possible D gene (5 bases). The CDR3 sequence is 15 residues long. The germline CDR1 and CDR2 sequences are SGDLS and YYNGEE. V lost 0 bases to trimming and J lost 4 bases, with 13 bases between them. In DNA, the CDR3 is TGTGCCAGCAGCGTAGCGACGGCAGGAGGAGAGACCCAGTACTTC. Its translation: CASSVATAGGETQYF.

The sample holds many counts of this clonotype. V is TRBV10-3 and J is TRBJ2-7, with a tentative D call TRBD2 (7 bases). V lost 5 bases and J 0 bases, leaving 11 bases between the germline ends. Germline CDR1 reads ENHRY; CDR2 reads SYGVKD. The CDR3 consists of 14 residues. The CDR3 bases are TGTGCCATCAGTCCTGCGGGGGCCTCCTACGAGCAGTACTTC. This gives the protein CAISPAGASYEQYF.

This clonotype was counted between two and nine times. The rearrangement uses TRBV6-5 and TRBJ2-4; D may match TRBD1 or TRBD2 (5 bases each). Trimming stripped 2 bases from V and 8 bases from J, with 13 bases between. The CDR3 has 14 amino acids. The germline gives CDR1 MNHEY, CDR2 SVGAGI. This CDR3 is CASSYGGGLDIQYF. CDR3 nucleotide sequence: TGTGCCAGCAGTTACGGTGGGGGTCTTGACATTCAGTACTTC.

V is TRBV7-9 and J is TRBJ1-1; possible D gene TRBD1, 5 bases. Trimming took 5 bases from V and 7 from J, leaving 14 bases between them. The CDR3 is 13 amino acids. Germline V gives CDR1 SEHNR, CDR2 FQNEAQ (reference sequence). CDR3 nucleotides: TGTGCCAGCAGCCTGGGGCCCAACTGTGAAGCTTTCTTT. Protein: CASSLGPNCEAFF.

This clonotype was seen at least ten times. The chain carries TRBV28 and TRBJ1-2, with 8 bases identical to TRBD1. The germline V gene encodes CDR1 MDHEN and CDR2 SYDVKM. CDR3 size: 12 residues. Trimming cost V 4 bases and J 6 bases; bases outside gene matches: 1. CDR3: CASSSTGDGYTF. In DNA form, the CDR3 reads TGTGCCAGCAGTTCGACAGGGGATGGCTACACCTTC.

The table lists this clonotype with many counts. V is TRBV7-6 and J is TRBJ2-7; 8 positions agree with TRBD1. V was pared by 1 base and J by 3 bases, with 5 bases of the junction left unmatched. The CDR3 extends over 15 amino acids. Germline loops: CDR1 SGHVS, CDR2 FNYEAQ. This CDR3 reads CASSLVGTGGYEQYF. CDR3 DNA sequence: TGTGCCAGCAGCTTAGTAGGGACAGGTGGCTACGAGCAGTACTTC.

This clonotype was seen repeatedly, ten times or more. The chain uses TRBV18 and TRBJ1-1; perhaps TRBD1 as D (5 bases). With 5 bases removed from V and 8 bases from J, the gap between germline ends came to 15 bases. The CDR3 runs to 13 residues. The germline CDR1 and CDR2 sequences are KGHSH and LQKENI. The CDR3 region has the DNA TGTGCCAGCTCAGGAAACAGTTGGGGCGAAGCTTTCTTT. Its protein is CASSGNSWGEAFF.

This chain connects TRBV5-1 to TRBJ2-1, with TRBD1 identical over 9 bases. V shed 4 bases, J shed 4 bases, and the junction held 6 bases outside the gene matches. The CDR3 spans 15 residues. Germline CDR1 reads SGHRS; CDR2 reads YFSETQ. The CDR3 DNA follows: TGCGCCAGCAGCGCGGGACAGGGAGGATACAATGAGCAGTTCTTC. Translating it yields CASSAGQGGYNEQFF.

This clonotype was seen at least ten times. The chain uses TRBV2 and TRBJ1-2, with TRBD1 identical over 8 bases. The CDR3 extends over 13 amino acids. The V gene's germline CDR1 is SNHLY and CDR2 FYNNEI. The V segment lost 10 bases and the J segment 5 bases; nucleotides outside the gene matches: 9. The CDR3 region has the DNA TGTGCCACTCTAAGACAGGGGCGGTATGGCTACACCTTC. Protein product: CATLRQGRYGYTF.

In its sample, this clonotype was seen many times. V usage is TRBV12-3 or TRBV12-4 and J usage is TRBJ1-1; unclear D gene. The V gene lost 3 bases and the J gene lost 4 bases, with 9 bases spanning the gap. The CDR3 extends over 13 amino acids. CDR3 sequence: CASSLFPGTEAFF. As DNA, the CDR3 is TGTGCCAGCAGTTTGTTTCCGGGCACTGAAGCTTTCTTT.

The table lists this clonotype with many counts. This chain links TRBV5-1 with TRBJ2-3, with D possibly matching TRBD1 (5 bases). The CDR3 runs to 14 residues. Trimming shortened V by 1 base and J by 0 bases, and 6 bases separated the two germline ends. CDR1 is SGHRS and CDR2 is YFSETQ in the germline V gene. DNA of the CDR3: TGCGCCAGCAGCTTGCAGGGTAGCACAGATACGCAGTATTTT. It yields the protein CASSLQGSTDTQYF.

The J gene is TRBJ1-1, the V gene TRBV5-1; D possibly corresponds to TRBD1 (5 bases). There are 15 residues in the CDR3. Deletions cut 4 bases from V and 0 bases from J, with 13 bases between. Germline V gene data show CDR1 as SGHRS and CDR2 as YFSETQ. The CDR3 sequence is CASSTGTVMNTEAFF. Written as DNA, the CDR3 is TGCGCCAGCAGCACTGGGACGGTCATGAACACTGAAGCTTTCTTT.

This clonotype was recorded at least ten times. The chain couples TRBV6-7 to TRBJ1-1; 8 bases map to TRBD1. TRBV6-7 is given ORF status, its function remaining uncertain. The CDR3 spans 15 residues. Trimming took 6 bases from V and 1 from J; bases not matched to a gene: 7. The CDR3 nucleotides are TGTGCCAGCAGCTCCGTGGGGACAGGGAACACTGAAGCTTTCTTT. Residues: CASSSVGTGNTEAFF.

Many counts were recorded for this clonotype. The V call is TRBV10-3, the J call TRBJ2-5; unclear D gene. The V gene lost 0 bases and the J gene lost 5 bases, with 10 bases spanning the gap. Germline V lookup: CDR1 ENHRY, CDR2 SYGVKD. The CDR3 runs 14 residues. This chain's CDR3 is CAISESVQLETQYF. In DNA, the CDR3 is TGTGCCATCAGTGAGTCAGTACAGTTGGAGACCCAGTACTTC.

This clonotype is classed as medium-sized (0.01 to 0.1%). This rearrangement joins TRBV7-9 to TRBJ1-2; no firm D call. V dropped 2 bases and J dropped 2 bases, with 0 bases sitting between them. The V gene's germline CDR1 is SEHNR and CDR2 FQNEAQ (reference sequence). The CDR3 runs 11 residues. This chain's CDR3 is CASSLNYGYTF. The CDR3 bases are TGTGCCAGCAGCTTAAACTATGGCTACACCTTC.

This clonotype was counted many times. V gene TRBV5-5 combines with J gene TRBJ2-7; perhaps TRBD2 as D (6 bases). Per germline, CDR1 SGHKS and CDR2 YYEKEE (reference sequence). Trimming pared 0 bases from V and 3 bases from J, leaving 13 bases between. The CDR3 is made up of 15 amino acids. CDR3 in DNA: TGTGCCAGCAGCTTGGACACCGGGAGCTTCTACGAGCAGTACTTC. Residues: CASSLDTGSFYEQYF.

There are many counts of this clonotype. The J gene is TRBJ2-1, the V gene TRBV5-1; maybe TRBD1 (5 bases). The CDR3 covers 13 residues. Between the trimmed V and J ends, which lost 0 bases and 6 bases, there was a span of 7 bases. Germline assignment: CDR1 SGHRS and CDR2 YFSETQ. CDR3 coding DNA: TGCGCCAGCAGCTTGGACAGGTCCAATGAGCAGTTCTTC. Translation gives CASSLDRSNEQFF.

Details on this clonotype: A much larger clone sits a single nucleotide away, making a read error possible. This sequence joins TRBV3-1 and TRBJ2-4, with 9 bases identical to TRBD1. Per germline, CDR1 LGHDT and CDR2 YNNKEL (reference sequence). This CDR3 has 17 residues. In DNA, the CDR3 is TGTACCAGCAGCCCCCCGTCTGGGACAGGGTGGGATCACATTCAGTACTTC. The encoded protein is CTSSPPSGTGWDHIQYF.

This clonotype appeared many times. The chain links TRBV5-1 to TRBJ2-6, with D perhaps matching TRBD1 (5 bases). Trimming left V 5 bases short and J 0 bases short, with 12 bases between. The CDR3 is 16 residues long. The germline V gene encodes CDR1 SGHRS and CDR2 YFSETQ. The CDR3 sequence: CASRLTGSSGANVLTF. The CDR3 coding sequence is TGCGCCAGCAGACTTACAGGCTCCTCTGGGGCCAACGTCCTGACTTTC.

In its sample, this clonotype was seen many times. The J gene is TRBJ2-4, the V gene TRBV12-3 or TRBV12-4; 8 bases line up with TRBD1. The CDR3 is 14 residues long. Trimming removed 5 bases from V and 7 bases from J; junction bases left unmatched: 7. For the CDR3, the DNA is TGTGCCAGCAGTCGGGACAGGTTCGGGAACATTCAGTACTTC. Its translation: CASSRDRFGNIQYF.

V is TRBV5-1 and J is TRBJ1-4; 7 positions agree with TRBD1. CDR3 length: 16 amino acids. Germline CDR1 is SGHRS and CDR2 is YFSETQ. V shed 1 base, J shed 0 bases, and the junction held 3 bases outside the gene matches. CDR3 bases: TGCGCCAGCAGCTTGAGGGGGCAGGCAACTAATGAAAAACTGTTTTTT. This translates into CASSLRGQATNEKLFF.

This clonotype was observed at least ten times. The chain links TRBV7-6 to TRBJ2-3; TRBD1 is a possible D gene (5 bases). The CDR3 covers 13 residues. V was pared by 6 bases and J by 7 bases, with 14 bases between. Germline CDR1 is SGHVS and CDR2 is FNYEAQ. The CDR3 region is CASSSRDSYTQYF. The CDR3 DNA reads TGTGCCAGCAGTTCCAGGGATTCCTATACGCAGTATTTT.

Many counts were recorded for this clonotype. The gene calls are TRBV7-8 and TRBJ1-1; D not certain. The V gene's germline CDR1 is SGHVS and CDR2 FQNEAQ. The CDR3 extends over 18 amino acids. Trimming stripped 2 bases from V and 4 bases from J, with 23 bases between. The CDR3 sequence: CASSLMIRMGKKSTEAFF. In DNA, the CDR3 is TGTGCCAGCAGCTTAATGATCCGGATGGGGAAAAAGAGCACTGAAGCTTTCTTT.

This clonotype was picked up a small number of times. The chain recombines TRBV10-3 with TRBJ1-6, with D unresolved. From germline, CDR1 is ENHRY and CDR2 SYGVKD. V was pared by 7 bases and J by 2 bases, with 12 bases between. This CDR3 has 15 residues. This CDR3 reads CAITAGSPYNSPLHF. The CDR3 nucleotides read TGTGCCATCACCGCGGGTTCCCCCTATAATTCACCCCTCCACTTT.